This TCR beta chain originates from a study of blood T cell repertoires in COVID-19. Study at large: COVID-19 samples, acute and convalescent, were from the United States, Italy and Spain. Sources were T cells, B-cell-depleted T cells, or PBMCs; the material itself was cDNA or gDNA.

Germline V gene sequence: CDR1 SGHDT, CDR2 YYEEEE. This CDR3 comprises 15 residues. The junction had 12 bases not matched to a gene; V was cut back by 1 base and J by 10 bases. How the authors handled the data: Counts of nucleated cells, estimated from reference gene primer amplification, were obtained. Using immunoSEQ multiplex PCR, the repertoire was profiled, and TCRdb retains in-frame clones only, with some absent. That table furnishes V, J and clone size, whereas the DNA furnished D and trimming. The sample lists about 49,000 clones; about 85% were seen once. Sample: peripheral blood. The sequence was obtained from a human donor in a cohort sampled during active COVID-19. The V and J genes are TRBV5-6 and TRBJ1-1; 8 bases match TRBD1. The CDR3 bases are TGTGCCAGCAGCTTGTTCACGGGACAGGCGAAGGCAGCTTTCTTT. Amino acid sequence: CASSLFTGQAKAAFF.